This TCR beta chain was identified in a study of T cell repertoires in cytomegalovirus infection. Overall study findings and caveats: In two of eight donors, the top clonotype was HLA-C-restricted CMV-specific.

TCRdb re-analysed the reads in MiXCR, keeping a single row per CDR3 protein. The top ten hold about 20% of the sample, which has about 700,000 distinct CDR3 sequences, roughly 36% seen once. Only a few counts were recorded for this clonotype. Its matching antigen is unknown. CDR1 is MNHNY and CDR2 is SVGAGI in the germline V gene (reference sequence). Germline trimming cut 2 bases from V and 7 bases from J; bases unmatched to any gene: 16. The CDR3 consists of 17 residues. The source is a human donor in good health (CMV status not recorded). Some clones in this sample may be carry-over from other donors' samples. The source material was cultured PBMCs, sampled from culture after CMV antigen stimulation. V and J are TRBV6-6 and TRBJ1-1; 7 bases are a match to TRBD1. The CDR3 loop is CASSYGGQAYRGFEAFF. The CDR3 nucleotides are TGTGCCAGCAGTTACGGAGGACAGGCATACAGAGGGTTTGAAGCTTTCTTT.